Sequencing of this T cell receptor (beta chain) was carried out in a study of cytomegalovirus exposure and HLA in healthy donors. The study's findings and limits: The study designated fewer than 200 TCR beta chains cytomegalovirus-associated. The tendency of first-cohort TCR clusters to co-occur in the 120 or so validation repertoires was the finding of a later analysis.

The ends lost 5 bases at V and 8 bases at J; junction bases unmatched: 13. The germline gives CDR1 SGHRS, CDR2 YFSETQ. This CDR3 has 15 amino acids. TCRdb's table, derived via immunoSEQ multiplex PCR, lists solely in-frame clones and lacks some. Of some 170,000 clones in the sample, 85% to 90% were seen once. Comments on this clone: Its antigen is unknown.

The receptor comes from a woman aged 30 to 39 in good health and CMV-seronegative. V usage is TRBV5-1 and J usage is TRBJ1-2; 9 nucleotides align to TRBD1. Sequenced material: PBMCs. CDR3 sequence (DNA): TGCGCCAGCAGAATCGAGCCGGGACAGGGAATCGGCTACACCTTC. The encoded protein is CASRIEPGQGIGYTF.